This T cell receptor (beta chain) was profiled in a study of shared clonotypes between healthy human individuals. Naive CD8 cells comprised CD45RO-negative, CCR7-positively selected cells, excluding terminally differentiated effector memory CD45RA+ cells. The length of the CDR3 is 18 residues. Per germline, CDR1 MDHEN and CDR2 SYDVKM. Deep was the level at which the assay was run. The protocol was immunoSEQ multiplex PCR, while the TCRdb copy is restricted to in-frame clones and leaves out a portion. The sample holds hundreds of thousands of clones; approximately 96% are singletons and the top ten take roughly 0.1%.

This sequence was found in a woman in her 30s in good health. The J gene is TRBJ2-5, the V gene TRBV28, with D perhaps matching TRBD2 (5 bases). The J call could be wrong; TRBJ2-7 is a better fit for the DNA end. What was sequenced was naive CD8+ T cells sorted from blood. The CDR3 nucleotides are TGTGCCAGCAGTTTAAAAGGGAGCTATACTAGGGAAACCTACGAGCAGTACTTC. It encodes CASSLKGSYTRETYEQYF.